Described below is a single T cell receptor (beta chain) sequence and its context. Its antigen target is currently unknown. No quality values exist for individual bases; no much larger clone is one base distant. The collaborating institutions used their own protocols to collect whole blood in K2EDTA tubes. Collaborator samples were shipped for TCRbeta analysis as frozen whole blood, isolated PBMCs, or DNA extracted from either sample type. This specimen comes from a study of blood T cell repertoires in COVID-19 (dated by TCRdb to about 2020). Background on the whole study: Collaborator samples came from the United States, Italy and Spain and covered acute and convalescent phases of COVID-19. The prospective study material was composed of cDNA or gDNA derived from T cells, B-cell-depleted T cells, or PBMCs. Deeply sampled blood TCRbeta repertoires from subjects exposed to, actively infected with, or recovered from COVID-19 were included in the dataset. The repertoires were made available in a free public database intended to serve as a resource for research on the immune response to SARS-CoV-2. Samples came from the ongoing ImmuneRACE study (first 160 participants) plus 1,254 subjects from 6 global collaborators. Nearly every sample came with metadata listing a de-identified subject ID, COVID-19 status, age in years and sex. HLA class I and class II types, where available, came from metadata supplied by the sample provider rather than from assay-based typing. Beyond this particular receptor, the publication reports: How much clinical and demographic metadata was included differed by source and by participant, and the metadata was provided uncurated.

V ends up 4 bases short and J 2 bases short, with an unmatched junction base count of 3. The CDR3 spans 16 residues, from the cysteine through the phenylalanine. Only CDR3 DNA is held: 48 bases, read in frame from base 1. The germline V gene yields SGHRS for CDR1 and YFSETQ for CDR2. TCRbeta CDR3 regions were amplified from genomic DNA using the immunoSEQ Assay, a bias-controlled multiplex PCR. In the authors' own workflow: Nucleated cell counts per sample were estimated from amplification of reference gene primers within the assay. To quantify the absolute abundance of each unique TCRbeta CDR3 rearrangement, sequence reads were collapsed and filtered. Productive Simpson clonality was computed per sample as the square root of Simpson's diversity index over productive rearrangements. The table was pulled from immuneACCESS by TCRdb, which kept in-frame rearrangements only. Such tables lose some clones; where checked, under half of the loss comes from unresolved V genes, and the rest has no known cause. V and J calls and clone size come straight from that table; D and trimming were deduced from the DNA. The sample includes about 120,000 clones, with about four fifths observed a single time. The ten largest clones capture 12% of the sample.

This receptor was identified in a man in his 60s with acute or convalescent COVID-19. This sequence uses TRBV5-1 and TRBJ2-1; TRBD2 fits 13 bases in the junction. Input material: peripheral blood. The nucleotide sequence is TGCGCCAGCAGCCGGGGGACTAGCGGGACCTACAATGAGCAGTTCTTC. It translates as CASSRGTSGTYNEQFF. With the portions outside the CDR3 filled from the reference TRBV5-1 and TRBJ2-1 genes, the complete variable region becomes KAGVTQTPRYLIKTRGQQVTLSCSPISGHRSVSWYQQTPGQGLQFLFEYFSETQRNKGNFPGRFSGRQFSNSRSEMNVSTLELGDSALYLCASSRGTSGTYNEQFFGPGTRLTVL.